The T cell receptor beta chain under discussion was sequenced for a study of T cell changes during pregnancy in multiple sclerosis. The repertoire was sequenced with immunoSEQ multiplex PCR; TCRdb's copy has only in-frame clones and lacks some. The table has 40,000 or so clones, roughly nine tenths seen once; the top ten hold 5% to 6.5%. This CDR3 spans 15 amino acids. Trimming took 0 bases from V and 5 from J; bases not matched to a gene: 5. Germline V gene data show CDR1 as SEHNR and CDR2 as FQNEAQ (reference sequence). This sample comprised CD8+ T cells from peripheral blood mononuclear cells, obtained in the second trimester of pregnancy. The source of this sequence is a female donor with multiple sclerosis, enrolled in a pregnancy study. This chain links TRBV7-9 with TRBJ1-1, with 8 bases identical to TRBD1. CDR3 sequence: CASSLAQGARTEAFF. The DNA for the CDR3 is TGTGCCAGCAGCTTAGCCCAGGGGGCGCGGACTGAAGCTTTCTTT.